The entry below gives a single T cell receptor beta chain sequence along with its context. This record belongs to a study of blood T cell repertoires in COVID-19. The overall study: COVID-19 samples from acute and convalescent phases originated in the United States, Italy and Spain. Sources were T cells, B-cell-depleted T cells, or PBMCs; the material itself was cDNA or gDNA.

Authors' processing steps: Estimates of nucleated cell counts were drawn from the amplification of reference gene primers. Data came from immunoSEQ multiplex PCR; TCRdb stores just in-frame clones and leaves some out. The V and J calls and clone size were taken over from that table, and D and trimming were inferred from the DNA. The sample lists about 140,000 clones; about 79% were seen once. The V gene's germline CDR1 is MNHEY and CDR2 SVGAGI. The V and J ends lost 7 bases and 7 bases, in that order; junction bases with no gene match: 13. The CDR3 is made up of 15 amino acids. The chain uses TRBV6-5 and TRBJ1-2; TRBD1 matches at 9 bases. The source of this sequence is a woman older than 75 with active or convalescent COVID-19. Sequencing used peripheral blood. CDR3 amino acids: CASKVTGGAGVGYTF. The DNA for the CDR3 is TGTGCCAGCAAAGTCACAGGGGGCGCGGGGGTTGGCTACACCTTC.